This entry lists 3 T cell receptor beta chains sequenced from one sample in a study of Ad26.COV2.S vaccination and SARS-CoV-2 variants. TCRdb keeps only in-frame clones here, not all; method: immunoSEQ multiplex PCR. The sample has over 90,000 clones; around three quarters are singletons. This material consisted of peripheral blood, taken after recovery from COVID-19. These receptors all stem from a human donor who had recovered from COVID-19.

The J gene is TRBJ2-7, the V gene TRBV11-2; D may be TRBD2 (5 bases). From germline, CDR1 is SGHAT and CDR2 FQNNGV. The CDR3 is 14 residues long. Trimming took off 0 bases at V and 2 bases at J, with 8 bases between the two ends. CDR3 in amino acids: CASSLDRGAYEQYF. CDR3 nucleotides: TGTGCCAGCAGCTTAGATCGGGGAGCCTACGAGCAGTACTTC.

This clone was detected once. V is TRBV3-1 (or the pseudogene TRBV3-2) and J is TRBJ2-7; D is unclear. CDR3 length: 13 amino acids. Looked up from germline, CDR1 is LGHDT and CDR2 is YNNKEL (reference sequence). V was shortened by 0 bases and J by 4 bases, with 7 bases between the two germline ends. For the CDR3, the DNA is TGTGCCAGCAGCCAAGATTCTTTGTACGAGCAGTACTTC. Protein: CASSQDSLYEQYF.

V usage is TRBV19 and J usage is TRBJ1-1; D not resolved. Germline loops: CDR1 LNHDA, CDR2 SQIVND (reference sequence). Trimming took 6 bases from V and 5 from J, leaving 13 bases between them. This CDR3 is 13 amino acids long. This chain's CDR3 is CASSTQTGTEAFF. CDR3 DNA sequence: TGTGCCAGTAGCACCCAGACCGGAACTGAAGCTTTCTTT.